A selection of T cell receptor beta chains follows, all from one sample in a study of T cell repertoires in cytomegalovirus infection. TCRdb reanalysed the reads using MiXCR and keeps one entry per CDR3 protein. The sample has roughly 630,000 distinct CDR3 sequences, more than 20% seen once; the top ten hold around 8%. Source material: CD8+ T cells from PBMCs. Receptors originate from a human donor in good health (CMV status not recorded). Some clones in this sample may be carry-over from other donors' samples. The CDR3 runs from the conserved cysteine through the conserved F or W. The D gene is left open where the match is weak. Not every row has a clone size; where given, it reads once, few, many or a size class.

v_call: TRBV6-6
j_call: TRBJ2-1
clone_size: many
d_call: .
cdr3_aa: CASTGGPYSYNEQFF
cdr3_nt: TGTGCCAGCACCGGGGGTCCATACTCCTACAATGAGCAGTTCTTC

v_call: TRBV7-3
j_call: TRBJ2-1
clone_size: few
d_call: .
cdr3_aa: CASTQDSYNEQFF
cdr3_nt: TGTGCCAGCACCCAGGACAGTTACAATGAGCAGTTCTTC

v_call: TRBV14
j_call: TRBJ1-2
clone_size: few
d_call: TRBD1
cdr3_aa: CASSRQGNFYGYTF
cdr3_nt: TGTGCCAGCAGCCGACAGGGAAACTTTTATGGCTACACCTTC

v_call: TRBV4-3
j_call: TRBJ1-1
clone_size: .
d_call: .
cdr3_aa: CASSQDRGLDTEAFF
cdr3_nt: TGCGCCAGCAGCCAAGATCGAGGGTTGGACACTGAAGCTTTCTTT

v_call: TRBV4-1
j_call: TRBJ1-1
clone_size: .
d_call: .
cdr3_aa: CASSQDNFSGELNTEAFF
cdr3_nt: TGCGCCAGCAGCCAAGATAATTTTTCGGGGGAGTTGAACACTGAAGCTTTCTTT

v_call: TRBV27
j_call: TRBJ2-1
clone_size: .
d_call: .
cdr3_aa: CASAGSSYNEQFF
cdr3_nt: TGTGCCAGCGCAGGGAGCTCCTACAATGAGCAGTTCTTC

v_call: TRBV29-1
j_call: TRBJ1-1
clone_size: .
d_call: .
cdr3_aa: CSVEGGDTNTEAFF
cdr3_nt: TGCAGCGTTGAAGGAGGGGATACGAACACTGAAGCTTTCTTT

v_call: TRBV6-5
j_call: TRBJ1-3
clone_size: .
d_call: .
cdr3_aa: CASSRRRPGNTIYF
cdr3_nt: TGTGCCAGCAGTCGCCGTCGGCCCGGAAACACCATATATTTT

v_call: TRBV7-6
j_call: TRBJ1-4
clone_size: many
d_call: .
cdr3_aa: CASSLTDATNEKLFF
cdr3_nt: TGTGCCAGCAGCCTCACAGATGCAACTAATGAAAAACTGTTTTTT

v_call: TRBV20-1
j_call: TRBJ2-1
clone_size: .
d_call: TRBD2
cdr3_aa: CSAQTQGLAGSSYNEQFF
cdr3_nt: TGCAGTGCTCAAACACAGGGACTAGCGGGGAGCTCCTACAATGAGCAGTTCTTC

v_call: TRBV6-5
j_call: TRBJ2-5
clone_size: .
d_call: .
cdr3_aa: CASSYDLRSQYF
cdr3_nt: TGTGCCAGCAGTTACGATTTGAGGTCCCAGTACTTC

v_call: TRBV20-1
j_call: TRBJ2-5
clone_size: .
d_call: .
cdr3_aa: CSARGGVSLETQYF
cdr3_nt: TGCAGTGCTAGAGGGGGAGTGTCGCTTGAGACCCAGTACTTC

v_call: TRBV29-1
j_call: TRBJ1-1
clone_size: few
d_call: .
cdr3_aa: CSVEIRGRVNTEAFF
cdr3_nt: TGCAGCGTTGAAATTAGGGGCAGAGTTAACACTGAAGCTTTCTTT

v_call: TRBV27
j_call: TRBJ2-2
clone_size: .
d_call: TRBD2
cdr3_aa: CASSPITSGGATGELFF
cdr3_nt: TGTGCCAGCAGTCCCATTACTAGCGGGGGGGCCACCGGGGAGCTGTTTTTT